One and the same sample provided the 20 T cell receptor beta chains below, sequenced in a study of blood T cell repertoires in COVID-19. Assay used: immunoSEQ multiplex PCR; TCRdb lists only in-frame clones, some missing. This sample carries over 200,000 clones, nearly 90% of them seen once, and the ten largest clones take about an eighth. The specimen was peripheral blood. The receptors here all came from a woman aged 18-29 years who had recovered from COVID-19.

This clone was picked up one time. The J gene is TRBJ1-3, the V gene TRBV11-2, with 9 bases that match TRBD1. The CDR3 runs 14 residues. V was clipped by 5 bases and J by 2 bases; unmatched bases: 1. Germline CDR1 and CDR2: SGHAT and FQNNGV. CDR3 in DNA: TGTGCCAGCAGCCACAGGGGGCCTGGAAACACCATATATTTT. As protein: CASSHRGPGNTIYF.

The chain links TRBV4-1 to TRBJ2-7; 7 bases match TRBD2. Germline V lookup: CDR1 MGHRA, CDR2 YSYEKL. This CDR3 is built from 14 residues. The ends lost 0 bases at V and 3 bases at J; junction bases unmatched: 2. The CDR3 region has the DNA TGCGCCAGCAGCCAAGATGGGAGGGACTACGAGCAGTACTTC. Translation: CASSQDGRDYEQYF.

The chain couples TRBV15 to TRBJ1-2; 7 positions match TRBD1. Germline V gene lookup returns CDR1 LNHNV and CDR2 YYDKDF (reference sequence). This CDR3 spans 15 amino acids. V lost 6 bases to trimming and J lost 3 bases; unmatched junction nucleotides: 10. The CDR3 DNA reads as TGTGCCACCAGGGAACAAAGGGGGCAATACTATGGCTACACCTTC. Amino acid sequence: CATREQRGQYYGYTF.

This chain joins TRBV30 and TRBJ2-1; 11 nucleotides line up with TRBD2. Germline lookup yields CDR1 GTSNPN and CDR2 SVGIG (reference sequence). Trimming cost V 2 bases and J 5 bases; bases outside gene matches: 2. The CDR3 loop spans 14 amino acids. CDR3 nucleotides: TGTGCCTGGAGTTCGGGACTAGCGGACAATGAGCAGTTCTTC. This gives the protein CAWSSGLADNEQFF.

The V gene is TRBV19, the J gene TRBJ1-2, with a weak D call TRBD1 (6 bases). The CDR3 contains 19 residues. From germline, CDR1 is LNHDA and CDR2 SQIVND (reference sequence). The V end was cut by 2 bases, the J end by 5 bases, with 27 bases between. CDR3 DNA: TGTGCCAGTAGTATATACCCCCTGGGGGGGCGCGTCGCTGGGTATGGCTACACCTTC. Translation: CASSIYPLGGRVAGYGYTF.

The rearrangement links TRBV19 to TRBJ1-2; a weak D match, TRBD1 (6 bases). V dropped 2 bases and J dropped 7 bases, with 14 bases sitting between them. The V gene's germline CDR1 is LNHDA and CDR2 SQIVND (reference sequence). The CDR3 length is 14 residues. CDR3 protein: CASSIHTGFGGYTF. The CDR3 nucleotides read TGTGCCAGTAGTATACATACAGGGTTCGGTGGCTACACCTTC.

The chain employs TRBV7-3 and TRBJ2-3; 10 bases are a match to TRBD2. Per germline, CDR1 SGHTA and CDR2 FQGTGA. This CDR3 is 16 amino acids long. V shed 5 bases, J shed 2 bases, and the junction held 7 bases outside the gene matches. CDR3 in amino acids: CASSLSGRYPTDTQYF. Here the CDR3 DNA reads TGTGCCAGCAGCCTTAGCGGGAGGTATCCCACAGATACGCAGTATTTT.

CDR3 sequence: CASSFWGDREETQYF. In nucleotides, the CDR3 is TGTGCCAGCAGCTTTTGGGGGGACAGGGAGGAGACCCAGTACTTC. This chain uses TRBV7-9 with TRBJ2-5, with TRBD1 matching 9 bases. Trimming took 3 bases from V and 5 from J; bases not matched to a gene: 7. CDR3 length: 15 residues. From germline, CDR1 is SEHNR and CDR2 FQNEAQ (reference sequence).

This chain joins TRBV12-3 or TRBV12-4 and TRBJ1-1, with a weak D call TRBD1 (6 bases). The CDR3 length is 13 residues. The ends were cut back, 6 bases at V and 2 bases at J, with 10 bases in the middle. CDR3 sequence (DNA): TGTGCCAGCAGACGGACAGCAAACACTGAAGCTTTCTTT. Translating it yields CASRRTANTEAFF.

This chain uses TRBV19 with TRBJ2-1; D may be TRBD1 (5 bases). The V and J ends lost 1 base and 7 bases respectively, with 14 bases between them. The CDR3 is 15 residues long. Germline CDR1 is LNHDA and CDR2 is SQIVND (reference sequence). The CDR3: CASSIGGHLVNEQFF. CDR3 nucleotides: TGTGCCAGTAGTATAGGAGGACATTTAGTAAATGAGCAGTTCTTC.

The chain combines TRBV27 with TRBJ2-2, with 11 bases lining up with TRBD1. This CDR3 is built from 16 residues. The ends lost 11 bases at V and 1 base at J; junction bases unmatched: 9. CDR1 and CDR2 (germline): MNHEY, SMNVEV (reference sequence). The CDR3 DNA reads TGTGCCCCTGTCGGGGACAGGGGGGAGAACACCGGGGAGCTGTTTTTT. This gives the protein CAPVGDRGENTGELFF.

This chain links TRBV6-1 with TRBJ2-7, with D perhaps TRBD1 (5 bases). Trimming took 0 bases from V and 1 from J, leaving 10 bases between them. The CDR3 contains 15 residues. CDR1 MNHNS and CDR2 SASEGT come from the germline V gene. The CDR3 reads CASSEAKGWSYEQYF. For the CDR3, the DNA is TGTGCCAGCAGTGAAGCGAAGGGGTGGTCCTACGAGCAGTACTTC.

CDR3 DNA: TGTGCCAGCAGTGACAACAGGGGGCTAGATTTGGACAATGAGCAGTTCTTC. It codes for CASSDNRGLDLDNEQFF. This chain connects TRBV25-1 to TRBJ2-1, with TRBD1 matching over 9 bases. The ends lost 3 bases at V and 5 bases at J; junction bases unmatched: 11. The CDR3 extends over 17 amino acids. Germline CDR1 reads MGHDK; CDR2 reads SYGVNS.

The chain joins TRBV29-1 to TRBJ1-2; 11 bases map to TRBD1. This CDR3 has 14 residues. The V gene's germline CDR1 is SQVTM and CDR2 ANQGSEA. V was clipped by 1 base and J by 8 bases; unmatched bases: 6. The CDR3 region has the DNA TGCAGCGTTGAAGGGGGGACAGGGGGTGGCGGCTACACCTTC. It yields the protein CSVEGGTGGGGYTF.

This clone appeared once. This chain links TRBV7-2 with TRBJ1-2; the D is unclear. Deletions cut 1 base from V and 8 bases from J, with 11 bases between. This CDR3 region has 13 residues. The germline V gene has CDR1 SGHTA and CDR2 FQGNSA. Here the CDR3 DNA reads TGTGCCAGCAGCTTAGGACGGCGGCGGGGCTACACCTTC. Its translation is CASSLGRRRGYTF. Supplemented by reference TRBV7-2 and TRBJ1-2, the full variable domain reads GAGVSQSPSNKVTEKGKDVELRCDPISGHTALYWYRQSLGQGLEFLIYFQGNSAPDKSGLPSDRFSAERTGGSVSTLTIQRTQQEDSAVYLCASSLGRRRGYTFGSGTRLTVV.

The chain carries TRBV7-2 and TRBJ1-6, with 7 bases identical to TRBD1. The germline gives CDR1 SGHTA, CDR2 FQGNSA. V was pared by 5 bases and J by 6 bases, with 7 bases of the junction left unmatched. The CDR3 spans 15 residues. The DNA for the CDR3 is TGTGCCAGCAGCACCTCGGGACAGCTTAATTCACCCCTCCACTTT. It specifies CASSTSGQLNSPLHF.

The chain recombines TRBV5-4 with TRBJ1-2; D not resolved. Germline V gene sequence: CDR1 SGHNT, CDR2 YYREEE (reference sequence). This CDR3 comprises 14 residues. V shed 4 bases and J shed 1 base, with 11 bases lying between them. This CDR3 is CASSPRGLNYGYTF. The DNA for the CDR3 is TGTGCCAGCAGCCCCAGAGGGCTTAACTATGGCTACACCTTC.

The chain couples TRBV7-3 to TRBJ1-2; TRBD1 agrees at 11 bases. Per germline, CDR1 SGHTA and CDR2 FQGTGA. The CDR3 is 15 residues long. The V segment lost 2 bases and the J segment 3 bases; nucleotides outside the gene matches: 2. The CDR3 nucleotides are TGTGCCAGCAGCTTAGGACAGGGGGCTCACTATGGCTACACCTTC. Its translation is CASSLGQGAHYGYTF.

This chain connects TRBV30 to TRBJ1-1; 7 bases align to TRBD1. This CDR3 is 13 amino acids long. Germline CDR1 and CDR2: GTSNPN and SVGIG (reference sequence). After removal of 3 bases from V and 4 bases from J, the junction contained 5 bases not matched to a gene. The CDR3 DNA sequence: TGTGCCTGGAGGAGACAGGGCGGCACTGAAGCTTTCTTT. The encoded protein is CAWRRQGGTEAFF.

The gene calls are TRBV2 and TRBJ2-5; unclear D gene. V lost 2 bases, J lost 7 bases, and 17 bases lay in between. This CDR3 region has 15 residues. Germline CDR1 SNHLY, CDR2 FYNNEI. CDR3 amino acids: CASSESGLSTGTQYF. The CDR3 DNA reads TGTGCCAGCAGTGAATCCGGTCTCTCAACGGGGACCCAGTACTTC.